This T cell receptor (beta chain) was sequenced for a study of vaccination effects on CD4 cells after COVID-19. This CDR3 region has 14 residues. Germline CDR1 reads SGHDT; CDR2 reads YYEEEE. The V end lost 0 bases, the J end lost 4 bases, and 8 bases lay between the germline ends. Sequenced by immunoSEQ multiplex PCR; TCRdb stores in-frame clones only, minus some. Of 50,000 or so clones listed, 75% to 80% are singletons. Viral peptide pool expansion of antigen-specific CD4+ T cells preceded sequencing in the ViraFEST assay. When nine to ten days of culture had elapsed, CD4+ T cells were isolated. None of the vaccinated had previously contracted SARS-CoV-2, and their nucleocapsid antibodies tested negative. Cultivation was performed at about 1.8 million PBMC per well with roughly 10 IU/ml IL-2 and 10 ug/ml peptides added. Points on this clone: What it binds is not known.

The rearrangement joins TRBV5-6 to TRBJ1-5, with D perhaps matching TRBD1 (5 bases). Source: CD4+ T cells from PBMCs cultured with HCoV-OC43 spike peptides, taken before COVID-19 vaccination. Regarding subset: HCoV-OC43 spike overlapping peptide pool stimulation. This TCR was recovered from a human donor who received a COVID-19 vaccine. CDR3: CASSLGQLNQPQHF. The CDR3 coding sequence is TGTGCCAGCAGCTTGGGACAGCTGAATCAGCCCCAGCATTTT.